This T cell receptor (beta chain) was captured by sequencing in a study of blood T cell repertoires in COVID-19. Looking at the study overall: COVID-19 samples, acute and convalescent, were from the United States, Italy and Spain.

The CDR3 runs 14 residues. V lost 1 base, J lost 7 bases, and 4 bases stayed unmatched. Germline CDR1 reads SGHAT; CDR2 reads FQNNGV. Using immunoSEQ multiplex PCR, the repertoire was profiled, and TCRdb retains in-frame clones only, with some absent. In the table there are approximately 210,000 clones, under 95% of which are singletons. Specimen: peripheral blood. The rearrangement links TRBV11-2 to TRBJ2-7; 10 bases map to TRBD2. The sequence was obtained from a man under 40 with acute or convalescent COVID-19. CDR3 loop: CASSLAASGGEQYF. The CDR3 DNA is TGTGCCAGCAGCTTAGCGGCTAGCGGGGGTGAGCAGTACTTC.